The sequence of this TCR beta chain was determined in a study of blood T cells in healthy people across ages. Each donor gave around 9.3 milliliters of peripheral blood. Researchers isolated at least 7 million PBMCs per sample. Study-wide points: Diversity of TCR beta per million T cells declined in a roughly linear way with age.

As for this clonotype: Its antigen is currently unknown.

The germline CDR1 and CDR2 sequences are SEHNR and FQNEAQ (reference sequence). This CDR3 has 18 residues. J lost 4 bases, V lost 2 bases, and 10 bases had no gene match. With a J-beta primer mix and a sample-barcoded 5' primer, a second PCR ran 7 to 11 cycles. Individual samples furnished no less than 2.5 million CDR3-containing paired-end reads apiece. MiXCR, run by TCRdb on the 5' RACE reads, gives a single entry per CDR3 protein. This table has around 1,500,000 distinct CDR3 sequences, under 30% appearing once. The sequenced material came from blood. This receptor was identified in a woman aged 25-40 years in good health. The V call is TRBV7-9, the J call TRBJ2-3; TRBD2 agrees at 12 bases. Written as DNA, the CDR3 is TGTGCCAGCAGCTTATTCGGGCTAGCGGGAGGGCAGGCAGATACGCAGTATTTT. Residues: CASSLFGLAGGQADTQYF.